This T cell receptor (beta chain) appears in the sequencing data of a study of metastatic and nonmetastatic thyroid tumors (dated by TCRdb to the early 2020s). Regarding the study in general: The researchers compared repertoires between peripheral blood samples and tumor or nodule tissue samples from patients with malignant or benign thyroid disease.

Here is what the overall study found, with its caveats: In both blood and tumor samples, TCR beta diversity was reported to be significantly higher in malignant tumors than in benign nodules.

Via the germline V gene, CDR1 is SGHTA and CDR2 FQGNSA. The junction shows trimming of 5 bases on V and 5 bases on J, plus 9 bases between the germline ends. The CDR3 has 12 amino acids, counting the end cysteine and phenylalanine. The kept DNA is CDR3 alone, 36 bases in frame from the first base. Before undergoing thyroid surgery, none of the patients had been given any kind of treatment. Using T-cell receptor beta sequencing, the study looked back at clinical samples from patients collected from about 2011 to 2018. In its sample, this clone was seen a few times. Which antigen it targets is not known. No base-level quality is on record; no much larger clone is a single base apart. The library was made by PCR. Data came from an Illumina HiSeq 4000. The TCR beta-chain CDR3 region of each patient was profiled by high-throughput sequencing. From the authors' description of their analysis: A classifier to discriminate distant-metastatic papillary thyroid cancer patients was built from CDR3 differences across clinicopathological groups. The Shannon index was used to assess repertoire diversity, and the Morisita-Horn index was used to assess tumor-blood repertoire similarity. TCRdb reworked the public reads: Q25 trimming with fastp, MiXCR clone assembly, productive beta chains retained. These V and J calls are TCRdb output, not the study's own analysis. The sample has under 5,000 clones on record, around a third of them singletons. Of the sample, around 48% falls within the top ten clones.

Recombination linked TRBV7-2 to TRBJ1-1, and possibly TRBD1, on 5 matching bases. This TCR was recovered from a male donor with papillary thyroid cancer or a benign thyroid nodule (not recorded which). Some clones in this sample may be carry-over from other donors' samples. The sequencing sample was made of adjacent normal tissue. The nucleotides are TGTGCCAGCAGCCCTGGGGGTACTGAAGCTTTCTTT. Its protein reads: CASSPGGTEAFF.